A single sample is the source of the 9 T cell receptor beta chains below, sequenced in a study of T cell changes during pregnancy in multiple sclerosis. Assay used: immunoSEQ multiplex PCR; TCRdb lists only in-frame clones, some missing. The sample has more than 35,000 clones; 90% are singletons. The specimen comprised CD4+ T cells from peripheral blood mononuclear cells, sampled in the second trimester of pregnancy. These receptors all come from a female donor with multiple sclerosis, enrolled in a pregnancy study.

This chain links TRBV5-5 with TRBJ2-7; D gene uncertain. The CDR3 is made up of 14 amino acids. CDR1 and CDR2 (germline): SGHKS, YYEKEE (reference sequence). V dropped 2 bases and J dropped 0 bases, with 9 bases sitting between them. For the CDR3, the DNA is TGTGCCAGCAGCTTCAACAGCCTCTCCTACGAGCAGTACTTC. Protein sequence: CASSFNSLSYEQYF.

The chain employs TRBV29-1 and TRBJ2-2; 11 bases match TRBD2. This CDR3 spans 16 amino acids. Germline-derived CDR1 and CDR2 are SQVTM and ANQGSEA. V lost 4 bases, J lost 3 bases, and 7 bases stayed unmatched. CDR3 DNA: TGCAGCGTTGGTAGCGGGAGGGTCGAGCACACCGGGGAGCTGTTTTTT. This codes for CSVGSGRVEHTGELFF.

The chain joins TRBV11-3 to TRBJ2-3; 7 nucleotides agree with TRBD2. After removal of 5 bases from V and 2 bases from J, the junction contained 10 bases not matched to a gene. Germline V CDR1 and CDR2: SGHNT, YENEEA. The CDR3 sequence is 16 residues long. CDR3 protein: CASSQPPGLPTDTQYF. In nucleotides, the CDR3 is TGTGCCAGCAGCCAACCCCCGGGACTACCCACAGATACGCAGTATTTT.

The chain carries TRBV18 and TRBJ2-1; 8 bases line up with TRBD2. V dropped 1 base and J dropped 4; count of bases not matched to a gene: 0. Germline assignment: CDR1 KGHSH and CDR2 LQKENI. The CDR3 extends over 14 amino acids. The CDR3 here is CASSPLAGYNEQFF. CDR3 DNA sequence: TGTGCCAGCTCACCACTAGCGGGGTACAATGAGCAGTTCTTC. Full variable domain (outside the CDR3, taken from reference TRBV18 and TRBJ2-1): NAGVMQNPRHLVRRRGQEARLRCSPMKGHSHVYWYRQLPEEGLKFMVYLQKENIIDESGMPKERFSAEFPKEGPSILRIQQVVRGDSAAYFCASSPLAGYNEQFFGPGTRLTVL.

This chain uses TRBV5-1 with TRBJ2-5; 11 nucleotides align to TRBD2. The CDR3 loop spans 16 amino acids. J gave up 7 bases and V 4 bases, and 12 bases lay outside the gene matches. Germline V CDR1 and CDR2: SGHRS, YFSETQ. CDR3 loop: CASSPSTSGSFGTQYF. The DNA for the CDR3 is TGCGCCAGCAGCCCGTCCACTAGCGGGAGTTTCGGGACCCAGTACTTC.

The chain couples TRBV19 to TRBJ2-2; D is unresolved. Germline V CDR1 and CDR2: LNHDA, SQIVND (reference sequence). Trimming stripped 7 bases from V and 0 bases from J, with 15 bases between. The CDR3 runs 16 residues. This CDR3 is CASTPPERPNTGELFF. CDR3 bases: TGTGCCAGTACCCCCCCGGAGCGCCCGAACACCGGGGAGCTGTTTTTT.

This clone was seen once. J is TRBJ2-7 and V is TRBV7-2, with a tentative D call TRBD2 (5 bases). The CDR3 sequence is 14 residues long. Germline V gene data show CDR1 as SGHTA and CDR2 as FQGNSA. V lost 1 base to trimming and J lost 5 bases, with 12 bases between them. DNA of the CDR3: TGTGCCAGCAGCTTAGTTGGGAGAGCGGACGAGCAGTACTTC. Protein: CASSLVGRADEQYF.

The chain couples TRBV27 to TRBJ2-5; no definite D call. The V gene's germline CDR1 is MNHEY and CDR2 SMNVEV (reference sequence). The length of the CDR3 is 11 residues. The V and J ends lost 8 bases and 3 bases respectively, with 7 bases between them. The CDR3 region is CASPGEETQYF. The CDR3 DNA sequence: TGTGCCAGCCCAGGCGAAGAGACCCAGTACTTC.

V and J are TRBV18 and TRBJ2-3; no reliable D call. This CDR3 is 15 amino acids long. The germline V gene encodes CDR1 KGHSH and CDR2 LQKENI. Trimming took 3 bases from V and 0 from J, leaving 10 bases between them. CDR3 amino acids: CASSPAIGSTDTQYF. CDR3 bases: TGTGCCAGCTCACCCGCAATCGGGAGCACAGATACGCAGTATTTT.